These 27 T cell receptor beta chains share one sample of origin, sequenced in a study of cytomegalovirus exposure and HLA in healthy donors (dated by TCRdb to the late 2010s). Preparation of the library involved the immunoSEQ multiplex PCR assay. TCRdb retrieved this table from immuneACCESS and kept in-frame rearrangements only. Not all clones are present; in checked studies, unresolved V genes account for under half, and no reason is known for the remainder. This sample holds under 400,000 clones; 88% were observed only once. The top ten constitute approximately 0.9% of the sample. Sequenced: PBMCs. These receptor sequences come from a man aged 25 to 40 in good health and CMV-seronegative.

This clone appeared a few times. V is TRBV6-4 and J is TRBJ1-5; a weak D match, TRBD1 (5 bases). From germline, CDR1 is MRHNA and CDR2 SNTAGT. The ends were cut back, 4 bases at V and 0 bases at J, with 10 bases in the middle. The CDR3 has 15 residues. The CDR3 protein is CASSAPTASNQPQHF. CDR3 nucleotides: TGTGCCAGCAGTGCCCCGACAGCTAGCAATCAGCCCCAGCATTTT.

This chain joins TRBV29-1 and TRBJ2-4; a weak D match, TRBD1 (6 bases). The CDR3 is 13 residues long. The ends were cut back, 7 bases at V and 1 base at J, with 11 bases in the middle. Per the germline V gene, CDR1 is SQVTM and CDR2 is ANQGSEA. The CDR3 nucleotides read TGCAGCGCCACCGGACAGGCCAAAAACATTCAGTACTTC. It yields the protein CSATGQAKNIQYF.

The CDR3 region is CASSSTGNWETQYF. The CDR3 coding sequence is TGTGCCAGCAGTTCAACAGGGAATTGGGAGACCCAGTACTTC. V is TRBV6-5 and J is TRBJ2-5; possibly TRBD1 for D (6 bases). CDR1 is MNHEY, CDR2 SVGAGI, per germline. CDR3 length equals 14 residues. The ends were cut back, 4 bases at V and 5 bases at J, with 14 bases in the middle.

This clone was recorded only once. The chain links TRBV5-1 to TRBJ1-2, with 8 positions matching TRBD1. CDR1 is SGHRS and CDR2 is YFSETQ in the germline V gene. The J segment lost 7 bases and the V segment lost 1 base, leaving 6 bases of the junction unmatched. The CDR3 contains 14 residues. The CDR3 DNA is TGCGCCAGCAGCTTGCAACAGGGGGAATTTGGCTACACCTTC. It is translated as CASSLQQGEFGYTF.

The V and J genes are TRBV5-1 and TRBJ1-4; no firm D call. This CDR3 region has 15 residues. CDR1 is SGHRS and CDR2 is YFSETQ in the germline V gene. The ends were cut back, 0 bases at V and 0 bases at J, with 6 bases in the middle. The CDR3: CASSLEASTNEKLFF. DNA for the CDR3: TGCGCCAGCAGCTTGGAAGCGTCAACTAATGAAAAACTGTTTTTT.

This clone was detected many times. CDR3 loop: CASSLGGQVNYGYTF. The CDR3 DNA reads TGTGCCAGCAGCTTAGGTGGACAAGTTAACTATGGCTACACCTTC. V gene TRBV11-2 combines with J gene TRBJ1-2, with D possibly matching TRBD1 (5 bases). Germline CDR1 is SGHAT and CDR2 is FQNNGV. The V end was cut by 1 base, the J end by 1 base, with 10 bases between. This CDR3 is built from 15 residues.

V gene TRBV5-8 combines with J gene TRBJ2-1; 14 bases align to TRBD2. V shed 2 bases and J 8 bases; nucleotides not matched to a gene: 6. The CDR3 covers 16 residues. Germline-derived CDR1 and CDR2 are SGHTS and YDEGEE. CDR3 loop: CASSFSTSGGADEQFF. The CDR3 DNA is TGTGCCAGCAGCTTTTCGACTAGCGGGGGGGCCGATGAGCAGTTCTTC. Filled out from reference TRBV5-8 and TRBJ2-1, the complete variable domain reads EAGVTQSPTHLIKTRGQQATLRCSPISGHTSVYWYQQALGLGLQFLLWYDEGEERNRGNFPPRFSGRQFPNYSSELNVNALELEDSALYLCASSFSTSGGADEQFFGPGTRLTVL.

This clone was seen more than once but under ten times. The gene calls are TRBV5-1 and TRBJ2-2; TRBD2 is a possible D gene (6 bases). CDR3 length: 15 residues. Trimming cost V 5 bases and J 0 bases, with 11 bases left between them. Germline CDR1 is SGHRS and CDR2 is YFSETQ. CDR3 sequence reads: CASSRWDSNTGELFF. CDR3 bases: TGCGCCAGCAGTAGGTGGGACTCGAACACCGGGGAGCTGTTTTTT.

The rearrangement links TRBV5-6 to TRBJ2-5; D possibly corresponds to TRBD1 (6 bases). Germline V gives CDR1 SGHDT, CDR2 YYEEEE. The CDR3 consists of 16 residues. Trimming took off 0 bases at V and 2 bases at J, with 14 bases between the two ends. The CDR3 sequence is CASSLVGHLPQETQYF. CDR3 sequence (DNA): TGTGCCAGCAGCTTGGTGGGACACCTCCCTCAAGAGACCCAGTACTTC. The full variable domain, with the rest looked up from reference TRBV5-6 and TRBJ2-5, is DAGVTQSPTHLIKTRGQQVTLRCSPKSGHDTVSWYQQALGQGPQFIFQYYEEEERQRGNFPDRFSGHQFPNYSSELNVNALLLGDSALYLCASSLVGHLPQETQYFGPGTRLLVL.

The chain employs TRBV2 and TRBJ2-1; TRBD1 agrees at 9 bases. V was clipped by 3 bases and J by 1 base; unmatched bases: 7. The CDR3 spans 17 residues. The V gene's germline CDR1 is SNHLY and CDR2 FYNNEI. CDR3 protein: CASSDDRDRDSYNEQFF. Here the CDR3 DNA reads TGTGCCAGCAGTGATGACCGGGACAGGGATTCCTACAATGAGCAGTTCTTC.

The V call is TRBV27, the J call TRBJ1-6; TRBD1 might be the D (5 bases). The CDR3 has 19 residues. The germline CDR1 and CDR2 sequences are MNHEY and SMNVEV (reference sequence). Trimming stripped 3 bases from V and 0 bases from J, with 18 bases between. The CDR3 reads CASSFDPGRRGSYNSPLHF. The CDR3 bases are TGTGCCAGCAGTTTTGATCCGGGTAGAAGGGGCTCCTATAATTCACCCCTCCACTTT.

The V call is TRBV12-5, the J call TRBJ1-4; D call uncertain. CDR1 and CDR2 from the germline V gene are LGHNT and FRNRAP. Trimming removed 6 bases at V and 10 bases at J, with 21 bases between. The CDR3 has 15 amino acids. CDR3 bases: TGTGCTAGTGGCTACGTACCGGGAGTTCTCGGAAAACTGTTTTTT. This sequence encodes CASGYVPGVLGKLFF.

This clone appeared a single time. J is TRBJ2-2 and V is TRBV7-2; TRBD1 matches 8 bases. From germline, CDR1 is SGHTA and CDR2 FQGNSA. The CDR3 has 14 residues. V was pared by 6 bases and J by 8 bases, with 8 bases of the junction left unmatched. DNA for the CDR3: TGTGCCAGCAGACCGGACAGGGTAGGGGGGGAGCTGTTTTTT. This translates into CASRPDRVGGELFF.

The chain carries TRBV7-2 and TRBJ1-2; 10 bases fit TRBD1. This CDR3 contains 15 residues. V shed 2 bases and J 5 bases; nucleotides not matched to a gene: 5. Germline V gene data show CDR1 as SGHTA and CDR2 as FQGNSA. The CDR3 spells CASSLIRTGGYGYTF. In nucleotides, the CDR3 is TGTGCCAGCAGCTTAATTCGGACAGGGGGTTATGGCTACACCTTC.

The chain employs TRBV2 and TRBJ1-1, with D possibly TRBD1 on 6 matching bases. The CDR3 has 13 residues. V lost 2 bases, J lost 10 bases, and 14 bases lay in between. Germline CDR1 reads SNHLY; CDR2 reads FYNNEI. CDR3 sequence reads: CASSEFGGRGAFF. The CDR3 DNA follows: TGTGCCAGCAGTGAATTTGGGGGCAGAGGAGCTTTCTTT.

This clone was observed once. The chain couples TRBV19 to TRBJ1-2, with D tentatively TRBD1 (6 bases). In germline, CDR1 is LNHDA, CDR2 SQIVND (reference sequence). V was trimmed by 5 bases and J by 3 bases, leaving 19 bases between them. The length of the CDR3 is 16 residues. CDR3: CASSLQNRVNHYGYTF. For the CDR3, the DNA is TGTGCCAGTAGTCTTCAGAACAGGGTGAACCACTATGGCTACACCTTC.

V is TRBV6-6 and J is TRBJ2-1; possibly TRBD2 for D (5 bases). In germline, CDR1 is MNHNY, CDR2 SVGAGI (reference sequence). This CDR3 region has 11 residues. Trimming removed 7 bases at V and 8 bases at J, with 9 bases between. This CDR3 reads CASTRGDEQFF. CDR3 DNA: TGTGCCAGCACCCGGGGTGATGAGCAGTTCTTC.

The J gene is TRBJ2-1, the V gene TRBV15; TRBD1 matches 7 bases. V dropped 0 bases and J dropped 7; count of bases not matched to a gene: 12. This CDR3 is built from 17 residues. Germline V gene data show CDR1 as LNHNV and CDR2 as YYDKDF (reference sequence). CDR3 nucleotide sequence: TGTGCCACCAGCAGAGATGGTGAGACAGGGACCGAAAATGAGCAGTTCTTC. Residues: CATSRDGETGTENEQFF.

The rearrangement links TRBV27 to TRBJ2-1, with TRBD1 matching over 8 bases. Per the germline V gene, CDR1 is MNHEY and CDR2 is SMNVEV (reference sequence). CDR3 length equals 15 residues. V shed 0 bases, J shed 7 bases, and the junction held 5 bases outside the gene matches. The CDR3 protein is CASSLSLTGVNEQFF. CDR3 nucleotide sequence: TGTGCCAGCAGTTTATCTCTGACAGGGGTTAATGAGCAGTTCTTC.

The rearrangement links TRBV27 to TRBJ1-4, with 9 bases identical to TRBD1. Looked up from germline, CDR1 is MNHEY and CDR2 is SMNVEV (reference sequence). The CDR3 runs 15 residues. The V and J ends lost 6 bases and 10 bases, in that order; junction bases with no gene match: 12. CDR3 loop: CASSPAGTGNRKLFF. In DNA form, the CDR3 reads TGTGCCAGCAGCCCTGCCGGGACAGGGAATAGAAAACTGTTTTTT.

The chain recombines TRBV20-1 with TRBJ1-1, with 8 nucleotides matching TRBD1. V gave up 6 bases and J gave up 10 bases; unmatched junction bases: 4. CDR1 DFQATT and CDR2 SNEGSKA come from the germline V gene (reference sequence). This CDR3 contains 10 residues. As DNA, the CDR3 is TGCAGTGCCCGGGACAGGTTAGCTTTCTTT. This encodes CSARDRLAFF.

This clone is a singleton in its sample. V usage is TRBV4-1 and J usage is TRBJ2-5, with D possibly TRBD1 on 5 matching bases. V lost 4 bases to trimming and J lost 5 bases, with 11 bases between them. Germline CDR1 reads MGHRA; CDR2 reads YSYEKL. The CDR3 extends over 13 amino acids. CDR3 nucleotides: TGCGCCAGCAGCCTAGGGGTTCTTGAGACCCAGTACTTC. Protein product: CASSLGVLETQYF.

This clone was picked up one time. This rearrangement joins TRBV27 to TRBJ1-5, with 9 bases fitting TRBD1. The junction had 5 bases not matched to a gene; V was cut back by 5 bases and J by 3 bases. Germline CDR1 and CDR2: MNHEY and SMNVEV (reference sequence). The CDR3 has 15 amino acids. The CDR3 loop is CASSPTGGLNQPQHF. The CDR3 nucleotides are TGTGCCAGCAGTCCCACAGGGGGCCTCAATCAGCCCCAGCATTTT.

This clone was counted a single time. The chain joins TRBV25-1 to TRBJ1-5; 8 bases match TRBD1. Germline CDR1 MGHDK, CDR2 SYGVNS. The CDR3 extends over 14 amino acids. The ends lost 2 bases at V and 6 bases at J; junction bases unmatched: 3. The CDR3 spells CASSETGGSQPQHF. The CDR3 nucleotides read TGTGCCAGCAGTGAAACAGGGGGGAGTCAGCCCCAGCATTTT.

This chain uses TRBV7-9 with TRBJ1-4, with D tentatively TRBD1 (5 bases). The CDR3 is 16 amino acids. Trimming removed 5 bases from V and 1 base from J, with 14 bases in between. Germline V gives CDR1 SEHNR, CDR2 FQNEAQ (reference sequence). CDR3 loop: CASSLPPGGTNEKLFF. CDR3 sequence (DNA): TGTGCCAGCAGCCTTCCCCCGGGGGGAACTAATGAAAAACTGTTTTTT.

This sequence joins TRBV9 and TRBJ1-4; D call uncertain. The length of the CDR3 is 14 residues. V lost 3 bases and J 6 bases, leaving 12 bases between the germline ends. CDR1 and CDR2 (germline): SGDLS, YYNGEE. CDR3 nucleotide sequence: TGTGCCAGCAGCGGGATGGAGATTCATGAAAAACTGTTTTTT. Protein: CASSGMEIHEKLFF. Drawing the rest from reference TRBV9 and TRBJ1-4, the complete variable domain is DSGVTQTPKHLITATGQRVTLRCSPRSGDLSVYWYQQSLDQGLQFLIQYYNGEERAKGNILERFSAQQFPDLHSELNLSSLELGDSALYFCASSGMEIHEKLFFGSGTQLSVL.

The chain couples TRBV19 to TRBJ1-2; D is undetermined. Germline CDR1 LNHDA, CDR2 SQIVND (reference sequence). V was shortened by 2 bases and J by 5 bases, with 18 bases between the two germline ends. The CDR3 has 16 amino acids. The CDR3 sequence: CASSIFGPLARYGYTF. The DNA for the CDR3 is TGTGCCAGTAGTATATTTGGCCCTCTCGCCCGTTATGGCTACACCTTC.